This T cell receptor beta chain was captured in a study of breast tumors, draining lymph nodes, adjacent tissues. The lymph nodes were axillary draining lymph nodes from breast cancer patients. MiXCR was run by TCRdb on the multiplex PCR reads, yielding one entry per CDR3 protein. The sample includes over 150,000 distinct CDR3 sequences, 30% to 35% of them seen just once. At least ten counts were recorded for this clonotype. The antigen is unknown. Study results and limitations: Data only fit, rather than demonstrated, lymph node origin of most tumor T cells. Tumor repertoires ranked between lymph nodes and nontumor tissue in diversity, with V and J gene preferences.

The CDR3 has 15 residues. In germline, CDR1 is SGHVS, CDR2 FQNEAQ. Trimming removed 2 bases at V and 4 bases at J, with 14 bases between. The sequenced sample consisted of axillary lymph node tissue. The TCR comes from a female donor with breast cancer. Some clones in this sample may be carry-over from other donors' samples. The genes are TRBV7-8 and TRBJ2-5, with no clear D. Here the CDR3 DNA reads TGTGCCAGCAGCTTATCGGTGACTGCGCGAGAGACCCAGTACTTC. Translation gives CASSLSVTARETQYF.